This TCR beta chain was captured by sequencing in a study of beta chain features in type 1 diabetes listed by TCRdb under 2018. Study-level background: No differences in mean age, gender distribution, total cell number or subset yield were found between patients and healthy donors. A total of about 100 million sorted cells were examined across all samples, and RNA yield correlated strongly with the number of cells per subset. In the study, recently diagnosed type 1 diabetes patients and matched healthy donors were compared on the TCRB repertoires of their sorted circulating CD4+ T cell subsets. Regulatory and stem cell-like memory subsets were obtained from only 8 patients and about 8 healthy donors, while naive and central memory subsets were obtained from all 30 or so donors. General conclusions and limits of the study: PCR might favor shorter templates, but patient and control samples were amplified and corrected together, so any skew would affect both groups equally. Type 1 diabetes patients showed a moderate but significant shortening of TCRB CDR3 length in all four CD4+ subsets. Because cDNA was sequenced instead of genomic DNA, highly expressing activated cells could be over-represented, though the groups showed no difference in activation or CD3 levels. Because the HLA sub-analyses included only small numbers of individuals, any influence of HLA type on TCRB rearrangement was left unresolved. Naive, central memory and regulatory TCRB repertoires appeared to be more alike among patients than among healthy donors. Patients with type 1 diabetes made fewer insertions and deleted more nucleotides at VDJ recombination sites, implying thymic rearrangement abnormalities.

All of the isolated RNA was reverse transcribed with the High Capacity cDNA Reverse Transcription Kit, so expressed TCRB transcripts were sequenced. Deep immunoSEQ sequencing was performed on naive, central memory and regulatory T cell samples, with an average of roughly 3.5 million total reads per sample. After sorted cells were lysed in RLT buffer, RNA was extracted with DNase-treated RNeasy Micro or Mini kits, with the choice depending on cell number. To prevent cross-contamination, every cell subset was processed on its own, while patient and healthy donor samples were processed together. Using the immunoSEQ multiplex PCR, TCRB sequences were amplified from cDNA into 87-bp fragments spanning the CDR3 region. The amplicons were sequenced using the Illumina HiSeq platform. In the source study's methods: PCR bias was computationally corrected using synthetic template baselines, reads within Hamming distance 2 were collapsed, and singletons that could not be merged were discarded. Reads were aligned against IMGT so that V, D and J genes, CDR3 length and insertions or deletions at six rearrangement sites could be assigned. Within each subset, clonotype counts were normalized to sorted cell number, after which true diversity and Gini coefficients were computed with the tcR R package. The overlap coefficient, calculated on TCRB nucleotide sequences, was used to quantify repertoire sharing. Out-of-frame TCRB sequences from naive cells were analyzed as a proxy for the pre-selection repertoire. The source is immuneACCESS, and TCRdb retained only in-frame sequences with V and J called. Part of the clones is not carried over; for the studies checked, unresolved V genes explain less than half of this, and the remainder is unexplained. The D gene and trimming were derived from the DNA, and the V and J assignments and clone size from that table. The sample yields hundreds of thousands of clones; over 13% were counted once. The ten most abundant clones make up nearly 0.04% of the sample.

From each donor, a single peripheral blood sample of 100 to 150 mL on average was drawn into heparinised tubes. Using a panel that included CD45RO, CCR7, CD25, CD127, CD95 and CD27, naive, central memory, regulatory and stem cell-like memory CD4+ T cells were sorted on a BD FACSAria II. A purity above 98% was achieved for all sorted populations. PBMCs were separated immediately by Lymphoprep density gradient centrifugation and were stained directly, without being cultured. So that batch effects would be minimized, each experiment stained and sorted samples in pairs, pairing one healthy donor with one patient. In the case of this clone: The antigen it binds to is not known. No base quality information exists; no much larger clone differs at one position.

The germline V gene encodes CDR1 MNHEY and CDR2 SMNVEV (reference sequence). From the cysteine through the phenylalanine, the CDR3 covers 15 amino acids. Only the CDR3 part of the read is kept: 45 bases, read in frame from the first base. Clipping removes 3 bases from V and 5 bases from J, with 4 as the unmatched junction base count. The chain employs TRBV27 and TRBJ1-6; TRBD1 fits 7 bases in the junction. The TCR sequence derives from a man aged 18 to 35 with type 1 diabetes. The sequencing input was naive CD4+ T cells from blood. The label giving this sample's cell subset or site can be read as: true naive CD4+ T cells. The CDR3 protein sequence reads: CASSLEGADNSPLHF. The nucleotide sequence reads TGTGCCAGCAGTTTGGAGGGGGCCGATAATTCACCCCTCCACTTT.